This T cell receptor (beta chain) was recovered during a study of shared clonotypes between healthy human individuals (TCRdb year 2020). With regard to the full study: A couple of women and three men aged 18 to 49 years were included in the cohort. To estimate repertoire size and how much clonotype sharing occurs between individuals, the study deeply sequenced the blood TCR repertoires of several healthy adults. Different laboratories and diverse techniques were used to prepare libraries and sequence TCR repertoires, to increase sequencing depth and limit assay-specific biases. Leukapheresis yielded between about 0.8 and 8.9 billion PBMCs per donor.

Using the deep immunoSEQ assay, TCR CDR3 regions were amplified from genomic DNA by multiplex PCR. Extracted genomic DNA from each cell subset was spread evenly across all wells of several immunoSEQ 96-well plates, with each plate serving as a replicate. For unsorted PBMC, 300 to 350 ng genomic DNA, equal to 30,000 or so T cell genomes, was loaded into each replicate PCR. Genomic DNA from unsorted PBMC was sequenced over ten immunoSEQ deep assay plates. The purified libraries were quantified using a Qubit 3.0 fluorometer, sized with a Bioanalyzer 2100, and then quantified again using the KAPA Library Quantification kit. A separate single-read 150-cycle Illumina NextSeq 550 flow cell was used to sequence each immunoSEQ 96-well plate. The paper's data handling went like this. The immunoSEQ output contained only junctional sequences without quality scores, so filtering could not match that applied to full-length reads. Sequences were annotated with PyIR, a Python wrapper for IgBLAST v1.9, and V/J genes and CDR3 were assigned using IMGT germline references. Reads with weak V/J assignments (E-value above 1e-6), missing CDR3, stop codons, out-of-frame junctions, or ambiguous translated residues were removed. V3J clonotypes were defined as sequences sharing an identical inferred V gene, J gene, and CDR3 amino acid sequence. Percentage overlap between repertoires was calculated by dividing the number of shared unique clonotypes by the size of the smaller repertoire. RTK rarefaction, the Chao1 estimator, and Recon v2.1 estimates of unobserved clonotypes were used to assess repertoire richness. The table was pulled from immuneACCESS by TCRdb, which kept in-frame rearrangements only. Such tables lose some clones; where checked, under half of the loss comes from unresolved V genes, and the rest has no known cause. For V, J and clone size, that table is used; D and trimming come from the DNA. This sample has 450,000 to 500,000 clones in its table, and approximately 78% of those were observed once. The biggest ten clones account for 12% of the sample.

On the study overall, not on this receptor specifically: Sampling was restricted to blood, and TCR repertoires in tissues likely differ from the TCR repertoires found in blood. The genetic and exposure-history diversity represented was limited by the small number of donors. Based on pairwise subsampling, the degree of clonotype sharing among donors was expected to be affected by sequencing depth.

The donors were healthy, HIV-negative adults who had no recently reported acute infections or vaccinations. Only Caucasian adults living in Nashville, Tennessee, USA were represented among the donors. In the unsorted samples, approximately 85 million PBMCs were counted, and genomic DNA was extracted using the QIAamp DNA Blood Mini kit. After blood collection by leukapheresis, PBMCs were isolated using Ficoll-Histopaque density gradient centrifugation and then cryopreserved in the vapor phase of liquid nitrogen. V and J are truncated by 0 bases and 8 bases respectively, leaving an intervening sequence of 14 bases. There are 14 amino acids in the CDR3, from cysteine to phenylalanine inclusive. Kept here is only the CDR3 DNA, which spans 42 bases and is read in frame from base 1. CDR1 and CDR2 (MGHRA, YSYEKL) derive from the germline V gene. With respect to this clone: What this receptor recognizes is not known. It has no much larger one-base neighbor in the sample; base qualities were not kept.

The sequencing sample was made of PBMCs. The sequence derives from a woman aged 40 to 50 in good health. Some clones in this sample may be carry-over from other donors' samples. This chain joins TRBV4-1 to TRBJ2-7; the D segment could be TRBD1, given 6 matching bases. The CDR3 has the sequence CASSQDLAGDKQYF. The DNA sequence is given as TGCGCCAGCAGCCAAGATCTGGCCGGGGACAAGCAGTACTTC.